Listed here are 22 T cell receptor beta chains from one sample, sequenced in a study of shared clonotypes between healthy human individuals. Data came from immunoSEQ multiplex PCR; TCRdb stores just in-frame clones and leaves some out. The table lists around 600,000 clones, 97% of them singletons. Sequenced material: naive CD4+ T cells sorted from blood. The subset: CD45RA+ positively selected. The receptor source for this set is a woman aged 25 to 39 in good health.

The chain is built from TRBV5-1 and TRBJ2-1; TRBD2 matches 13 bases. The J segment lost 9 bases and the V segment lost 2 bases, leaving 8 bases of the junction unmatched. This CDR3 region has 16 residues. Germline CDR1 and CDR2: SGHRS and YFSETQ. CDR3 bases: TGCGCCAGCAGCTTACCCGGACTAGCGGGAGCAAGTGAGCAGTTCTTC. As protein: CASSLPGLAGASEQFF.

V and J are TRBV7-9 and TRBJ1-3; TRBD1 aligns across 7 bases. This CDR3 has 15 amino acids. CDR1 is SEHNR and CDR2 is FQNEAQ in the germline V gene (reference sequence). J gave up 0 bases and V 6 bases, and 5 bases lay outside the gene matches. The chain's CDR3 is CASSRDSSSGNTIYF. The DNA for the CDR3 is TGTGCCAGCAGTCGGGACAGCAGCTCTGGAAACACCATATATTTT.

The chain joins TRBV6-6 to TRBJ1-2; 7 bases line up with TRBD1. With V trimmed by 6 bases and J by 6 bases, 10 bases remained unmatched. Germline CDR1 and CDR2: MNHNY and SVGAGI (reference sequence). The CDR3 is 14 residues long. CDR3 sequence: CASRKQGSGNGYTF. Written as DNA, the CDR3 is TGTGCCAGCAGAAAACAGGGGAGCGGGAATGGCTACACCTTC.

The gene calls are TRBV6-5 and TRBJ2-3; TRBD1 matches 10 bases. This CDR3 region has 13 residues. J lost 4 bases, V lost 9 bases, and 4 bases had no gene match. Germline V gives CDR1 MNHEY, CDR2 SVGAGI. The CDR3 bases are TGTGCCAGTCGGACAGGGGGGGCAGATACGCAGTATTTT. This translates into CASRTGGADTQYF.

This chain links TRBV30 with TRBJ2-5; D remains unclear. Germline V gene sequence: CDR1 GTSNPN, CDR2 SVGIG (reference sequence). CDR3 length: 13 residues. Trimming removed 0 bases at V and 5 bases at J, with 10 bases between. This CDR3 is CAWSVPGVETQYF. In nucleotides, the CDR3 is TGTGCCTGGAGTGTACCAGGAGTGGAGACCCAGTACTTC.

This chain uses TRBV27 with TRBJ1-6; D remains unclear. The CDR3 loop spans 15 amino acids. V lost 6 bases and J lost 7, with 16 bases in between. Germline CDR1 is MNHEY and CDR2 is SMNVEV (reference sequence). The DNA for the CDR3 is TGTGCCAGCAGATCTAAAGGATTACTAAATTCACCCCTCCACTTT. Protein: CASRSKGLLNSPLHF.

Worth noting for this clone: Other DNA sequences in this sample translate to the same CDR3. The rearrangement uses TRBV19 and TRBJ1-3; a weak D match, TRBD1 (6 bases). The germline V and J ends were trimmed by 2 bases and 4 bases, with 9 bases remaining between them. Per the germline V gene, CDR1 is LNHDA and CDR2 is SQIVND (reference sequence). This CDR3 has 14 residues. For the CDR3, the DNA is TGTGCCAGTAGTATAACAGGGTCGGGAAACACCATATATTTT. This gives the protein CASSITGSGNTIYF. Filled out from reference TRBV19 and TRBJ1-3, the complete variable domain reads DGGITQSPKYLFRKEGQNVTLSCEQNLNHDAMYWYRQDPGQGLRLIYYSQIVNDFQKGDIAEGYSVSREKKESFPLTVTSAQKNPTAFYLCASSITGSGNTIYFGEGSWLTVV.

The rearrangement joins TRBV2 to TRBJ1-6; D gene uncertain. This CDR3 has 16 residues. Germline loops: CDR1 SNHLY, CDR2 FYNNEI. V lost 0 bases and J lost 6, with 12 bases in between. The CDR3 reads CASSEATSRSNSPLHF. DNA for the CDR3: TGTGCCAGCAGTGAAGCAACCAGCCGTTCTAATTCACCCCTCCACTTT.

The rearrangement joins TRBV27 to TRBJ2-3; D is uncertain. The length of the CDR3 is 14 residues. The germline V gene has CDR1 MNHEY and CDR2 SMNVEV (reference sequence). The V end lost 2 bases, the J end lost 2 bases, and 8 bases lay between the germline ends. CDR3 region: CASSLGGSTDTQYF. DNA of the CDR3: TGTGCCAGCAGTTTAGGTGGGTCCACAGATACGCAGTATTTT.

This clone was detected only a few times. V and J are TRBV19 and TRBJ2-7; D is unclear. The ends were cut back, 4 bases at V and 0 bases at J, with 7 bases in the middle. The CDR3 has 13 residues. CDR1 LNHDA and CDR2 SQIVND come from the germline V gene (reference sequence). CDR3 residues: CASSKRSSYEQYF. The CDR3 coding sequence is TGTGCCAGTAGTAAACGGAGCTCCTACGAGCAGTACTTC. Filled out from reference TRBV19 and TRBJ2-7, the complete variable domain reads DGGITQSPKYLFRKEGQNVTLSCEQNLNHDAMYWYRQDPGQGLRLIYYSQIVNDFQKGDIAEGYSVSREKKESFPLTVTSAQKNPTAFYLCASSKRSSYEQYFGPGTRLTVT.

The chain has TRBV5-5 and TRBJ2-7; 12 nucleotides agree with TRBD2. The V gene's germline CDR1 is SGHKS and CDR2 YYEKEE (reference sequence). V gave up 7 bases and J gave up 3 bases; unmatched junction bases: 11. CDR3 length equals 16 residues. CDR3 loop: CASSSQLAGGRYEQYF. The CDR3 coding sequence is TGTGCCAGCTCATCACAACTAGCGGGAGGCCGCTACGAGCAGTACTTC.

This rearrangement joins TRBV7-9 to TRBJ2-3; D is perhaps TRBD1 (5 bases). With 2 bases removed from V and 4 bases from J, the gap between germline ends came to 13 bases. The CDR3 has 15 amino acids. The germline V gene encodes CDR1 SEHNR and CDR2 FQNEAQ (reference sequence). The CDR3 DNA reads TGTGCCAGCAGCTTAAATGGCAGGGCGGCAGATACGCAGTATTTT. Protein sequence: CASSLNGRAADTQYF.

The chain employs TRBV28 and TRBJ2-7; 10 bases align to TRBD1. Germline values: CDR1 MDHEN, CDR2 SYDVKM. The V and J ends lost 5 bases and 4 bases, in that order; junction bases with no gene match: 17. The CDR3 spans 18 residues. Here the CDR3 reads CASSHIWDRGVRKYEQYF. Written as DNA, the CDR3 is TGTGCCAGCAGTCACATCTGGGACAGGGGAGTTCGTAAGTACGAGCAGTACTTC.

This chain connects TRBV5-1 to TRBJ2-7; possible D gene TRBD2, 5 bases. The CDR3 loop spans 17 amino acids. Trimming pared 0 bases from V and 5 bases from J, leaving 21 bases between. The germline V gene encodes CDR1 SGHRS and CDR2 YFSETQ. CDR3 sequence: CASSLGTERASPHEQYF. CDR3 nucleotides: TGCGCCAGCAGCTTGGGTACCGAAAGGGCTAGCCCACACGAGCAGTACTTC.

The rearrangement joins TRBV10-3 to TRBJ1-2; tentatively, D is TRBD1 (6 bases). The germline V gene has CDR1 ENHRY and CDR2 SYGVKD. CDR3 length: 17 residues. Trimming shortened V by 8 bases and J by 2 bases, and 24 bases separated the two germline ends. The CDR3 region has the DNA TGTGCCATCGCGAACGACACACCGGACAGCGCCAACTATGGCTACACCTTC. This sequence encodes CAIANDTPDSANYGYTF.

The chain employs TRBV6-4 and TRBJ2-1; 12 bases are a match to TRBD2. This CDR3 comprises 16 residues. Germline V gives CDR1 MRHNA, CDR2 SNTAGT. The ends lost 5 bases at V and 2 bases at J; junction bases unmatched: 4. The CDR3 coding sequence is TGTGCCAGCAGTCGACTAGCGGGAGCCCCCTACAATGAGCAGTTCTTC. Its protein product is CASSRLAGAPYNEQFF.

This chain links TRBV5-1 with TRBJ1-2; 8 nucleotides match TRBD1. CDR3 length: 15 residues. After removal of 4 bases from V and 4 bases from J, the junction contained 9 bases not matched to a gene. Germline CDR1 SGHRS, CDR2 YFSETQ. CDR3 region: CASSHGDRGPYGYTF. CDR3 sequence (DNA): TGCGCCAGCAGCCACGGCGACAGGGGCCCCTATGGCTACACCTTC.

The genes are TRBV28 and TRBJ2-7; D might be TRBD1 or TRBD2, each matching 5 bases. The CDR3 consists of 14 residues. Germline V lookup: CDR1 MDHEN, CDR2 SYDVKM. The V gene lost 5 bases and the J gene lost 4 bases, with 15 bases spanning the gap. The CDR3 coding sequence is TGTGCCAGCAGTCTACCCGGGGCATATTACGAGCAGTACTTC. It is translated as CASSLPGAYYEQYF.

The V and J genes are TRBV25-1 and TRBJ1-3; D not resolved. The CDR3 has 15 amino acids. Germline V lookup: CDR1 MGHDK, CDR2 SYGVNS. The V end was cut by 3 bases, the J end by 4 bases, with 13 bases between. The CDR3 region has the DNA TGTGCCAGCAGTGACGTACAGAACTACGGAAACACCATATATTTT. This codes for CASSDVQNYGNTIYF. Together with reference TRBV25-1 and TRBJ1-3, the CDR3 gives the full variable domain: EADIYQTPRYLVIGTGKKITLECSQTMGHDKMYWYQQDPGMELHLIHYSYGVNSTEKGDLSSESTVSRIRTEHFPLTLESARPSHTSQYLCASSDVQNYGNTIYFGEGSWLTVV.

Comments on this clone: Different DNA sequences within this sample yield the same CDR3. The chain combines TRBV5-1 with TRBJ2-1, with D possibly TRBD2 on 5 matching bases. The CDR3 totals 14 residues. Germline assignment: CDR1 SGHRS and CDR2 YFSETQ. Trimming left V 0 bases short and J 5 bases short, with 9 bases between. The CDR3 DNA reads as TGCGCCAGCAGCTTGGGGAGCGGTAACAATGAGCAGTTCTTC. Translating gives CASSLGSGNNEQFF.

This chain joins TRBV9 and TRBJ2-1, with 9 bases identical to TRBD2. J gave up 10 bases and V 4 bases, and 12 bases lay outside the gene matches. CDR1 and CDR2 (germline): SGDLS, YYNGEE. There are 15 residues in the CDR3. DNA of the CDR3: TGTGCCAGCAGCCCATTAGCGGGAGTGTACGACGAGCAGTTCTTC. Translating it yields CASSPLAGVYDEQFF.

V and J are TRBV7-9 and TRBJ2-5, with D perhaps matching TRBD2 (5 bases). The CDR3 spans 13 residues. The V gene lost 2 bases and the J gene lost 4 bases, with 8 bases spanning the gap. Germline CDR1 reads SEHNR; CDR2 reads FQNEAQ (reference sequence). CDR3 region: CASSLSSSETQYF. CDR3 bases: TGTGCCAGCAGCTTATCTAGCTCAGAGACCCAGTACTTC.